This T cell receptor (beta chain) is drawn from a study of human T cells and chemical hapten exposure. With V trimmed by 7 bases and J by 3 bases, 8 bases remained unmatched. CDR1 is SQVTM, CDR2 ANQGSEA, per germline. There are 13 residues in the CDR3. The time point was: patch test 3, about 24 weeks after DPC sensitization. Treatment in this sample: therapeutic diphenylcyclopropenone sensitization with weekly scalp DPC. TCRdb analysed the RACE reads with MiXCR anew, one entry per CDR3 protein. Found here are 55,000 to 75,000 distinct CDR3 sequences, roughly 12% of them singletons; the top ten hold about 2.4%.

The clonotype originates from a man aged 25-40 years with alopecia areata. Some clones in this sample may be carry-over from other donors' samples. The sample consisted of whole blood, taken in connection with sensitization to the hapten diphenylcyclopropenone (DPC). This chain links TRBV29-1 with TRBJ1-2, with 7 bases aligning to TRBD1. In nucleotides, the CDR3 is TGCAGCGCTTCGGACAGGAGACACTATGGCTACACCTTC. Protein: CSASDRRHYGYTF.